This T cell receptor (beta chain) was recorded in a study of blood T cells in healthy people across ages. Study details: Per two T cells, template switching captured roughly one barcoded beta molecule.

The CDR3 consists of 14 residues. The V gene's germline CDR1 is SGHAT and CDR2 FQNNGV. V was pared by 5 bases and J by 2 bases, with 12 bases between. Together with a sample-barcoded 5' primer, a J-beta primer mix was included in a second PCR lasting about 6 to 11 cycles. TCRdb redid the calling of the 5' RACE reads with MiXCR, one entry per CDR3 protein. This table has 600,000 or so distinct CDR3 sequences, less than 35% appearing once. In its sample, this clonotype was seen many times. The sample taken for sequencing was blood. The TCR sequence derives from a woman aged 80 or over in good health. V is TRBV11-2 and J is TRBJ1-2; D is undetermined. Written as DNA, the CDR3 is TGTGCCAGCAGCCCGGTGCGCCTAAACTATGGCTACACCTTC. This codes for CASSPVRLNYGYTF.